Below are 13 T cell receptor beta chains sequenced from a single sample in a study of cytomegalovirus exposure and HLA in healthy donors (dated by TCRdb to between 2016 and 2019). Library generation was performed with the immunoSEQ multiplex PCR assay. For the multiplex PCR, a mixture combining 60 forward primers for TCR Vbeta segments and 13 reverse primers for TCR Jbeta segments was used. In its TCRdb copy, this immuneACCESS table keeps in-frame sequences only and misses some clones. Where compared with another copy, unresolved V genes explain less than half of these, and the others have no known cause. The table for this sample lists 40,000 to 55,000 clones; roughly 75% of them were counted only once. The ten largest account for 8.1% of the sample. Sequenced input: PBMCs. The receptors derive from a man between 25 and 39 years old in good health and CMV-seropositive.

The chain has TRBV4-2 and TRBJ2-7; 7 positions match TRBD1. The CDR3 spans 16 residues. Unmatched junction bases numbered 11, after V lost 0 bases and J lost 6 bases. Germline CDR1 and CDR2: LGHNA and YNFKEQ. In DNA, the CDR3 is TGTGCCAGCAGCCAAGATCCCCTAACAGGGGCGGGCGAGCAGTACTTC. Its protein is CASSQDPLTGAGEQYF.

The chain is built from TRBV5-4 and TRBJ2-5; D not resolved. The J call is in doubt because the DNA end fits TRBJ2-7 better. The CDR3 sequence is 15 residues long. In germline, CDR1 is SGHNT, CDR2 YYREEE (reference sequence). The DNA for the CDR3 is TGTGCCAGCAGGGAAGATGAGAGCGTTGCCTACGAGCAGTACTTC. The encoded protein is CASREDESVAYEQYF.

The chain combines TRBV9 with TRBJ2-5, with D maybe TRBD1 (6 bases). Trimming took 4 bases from V and 5 from J, leaving 12 bases between them. The germline gives CDR1 SGDLS, CDR2 YYNGEE. The CDR3 spans 13 residues. The CDR3 nucleotides read TGTGCCAGCAGCCAGACAGGACTGGAGACCCAGTACTTC. This encodes CASSQTGLETQYF.

This chain's CDR3 is CASSLAGGGYTF. The CDR3 DNA reads TGTGCCAGCAGCTTAGCAGGGGGTGGCTACACCTTC. The chain couples TRBV11-3 to TRBJ1-2; 7 bases are shared with TRBD1. The germline CDR1 and CDR2 sequences are SGHNT and YENEEA. Trimming cost V 1 base and J 7 bases; bases outside gene matches: 0. This CDR3 spans 12 amino acids.

The chain links TRBV14 to TRBJ1-2, with 7 positions matching TRBD1. CDR1 and CDR2 from the germline V gene are SGHDN and FVKESK. V lost 4 bases and J lost 4; bases outside the gene matches: 9. CDR3 size: 15 residues. This chain's CDR3 is CASSPSSTGRYGYTF. DNA for the CDR3: TGTGCCAGCAGCCCATCCTCGACAGGGCGCTATGGCTACACCTTC. The full variable domain, with the rest looked up from reference TRBV14 and TRBJ1-2, is EAGVTQFPSHSVIEKGQTVTLRCDPISGHDNLYWYRRVMGKEIKFLLHFVKESKQDESGMPNNRFLAERTGGTYSTLKVQPAELEDSGVYFCASSPSSTGRYGYTFGSGTRLTVV.

The chain combines TRBV7-9 with TRBJ2-7, with TRBD1 matching 8 bases. The germline gives CDR1 SEHNR, CDR2 FQNEAQ (reference sequence). Trimming at V came to 5 bases and at J to 2 bases, leaving 11 bases not matched to a gene. This CDR3 region has 16 residues. The CDR3 DNA is TGTGCCAGCAGCGCCGGGACAGGACACCGCACCTACGAGCAGTACTTC. Protein: CASSAGTGHRTYEQYF.

This chain joins TRBV5-1 and TRBJ1-1; the match to TRBD1 covers 9 bases. Trimming removed 4 bases from V and 8 bases from J; junction bases left unmatched: 6. The CDR3 covers 13 residues. In germline, CDR1 is SGHRS, CDR2 YFSETQ. The CDR3 region is CASSAGTGREAFF. CDR3 bases: TGCGCCAGCAGCGCCGGGACAGGGAGAGAAGCTTTCTTT.

The chain has TRBV7-9 and TRBJ2-6, with 7 bases lining up with TRBD1. Per germline, CDR1 SEHNR and CDR2 FQNEAQ (reference sequence). The CDR3 loop spans 17 amino acids. The ends lost 1 base at V and 0 bases at J; junction bases unmatched: 3. The CDR3 loop is CASSLGSGGSGANVLTF. In nucleotides, the CDR3 is TGTGCCAGCAGCTTAGGTTCAGGGGGCTCTGGGGCCAACGTCCTGACTTTC.

V gene TRBV7-3 combines with J gene TRBJ2-1; D perhaps matches TRBD2 (6 bases). V lost 0 bases and J lost 9, with 15 bases in between. Germline values: CDR1 SGHTA, CDR2 FQGTGA. The CDR3 has 15 amino acids. The DNA of the CDR3 is TGTGCCAGCAGCTTAACGGGTGCGGCCGGGGGTGAGCAGTTCTTC. Translation: CASSLTGAAGGEQFF.

The chain uses TRBV6-1 and TRBJ1-1; possibly TRBD1 for D (5 bases). The CDR3 loop spans 16 amino acids. V shed 2 bases and J shed 1 base, with 14 bases lying between them. Germline assignment: CDR1 MNHNS and CDR2 SASEGT. CDR3: CASSEWQGGPNTEAFF. The CDR3 DNA reads TGTGCCAGCAGTGAATGGCAGGGAGGCCCGAACACTGAAGCTTTCTTT.

The chain recombines TRBV9 with TRBJ1-4, with a weak D call TRBD1 (6 bases). Germline CDR1 and CDR2: SGDLS and YYNGEE. The CDR3 runs to 14 residues. The V and J ends lost 3 bases and 8 bases respectively, with 14 bases between them. This CDR3 is CASSGGQGFEKLFF. CDR3 DNA sequence: TGTGCCAGCAGCGGGGGGCAGGGATTCGAAAAACTGTTTTTT. Full variable domain (missing parts from reference TRBV9 and TRBJ1-4): DSGVTQTPKHLITATGQRVTLRCSPRSGDLSVYWYQQSLDQGLQFLIQYYNGEERAKGNILERFSAQQFPDLHSELNLSSLELGDSALYFCASSGGQGFEKLFFGSGTQLSVL.

This clone was observed once. The chain has TRBV6-1 and TRBJ2-2; 7 bases align to TRBD1. The CDR3 contains 15 residues. Germline V lookup: CDR1 MNHNS, CDR2 SASEGT. J gave up 2 bases and V 5 bases, and 5 bases lay outside the gene matches. CDR3: CASSSRQGNTGELFF. DNA for the CDR3: TGTGCCAGCAGTTCCCGACAGGGTAACACCGGGGAGCTGTTTTTT.

This chain links TRBV5-5 with TRBJ1-3, with TRBD1 as a possible D gene (6 bases). The CDR3 has 14 residues. Germline lookup yields CDR1 SGHKS and CDR2 YYEKEE (reference sequence). With 0 bases removed from V and 4 bases from J, the gap between germline ends came to 8 bases. CDR3 region: CASSLAGVGNTIYF. The CDR3 region has the DNA TGTGCCAGCAGCTTGGCAGGGGTCGGAAACACCATATATTTT.